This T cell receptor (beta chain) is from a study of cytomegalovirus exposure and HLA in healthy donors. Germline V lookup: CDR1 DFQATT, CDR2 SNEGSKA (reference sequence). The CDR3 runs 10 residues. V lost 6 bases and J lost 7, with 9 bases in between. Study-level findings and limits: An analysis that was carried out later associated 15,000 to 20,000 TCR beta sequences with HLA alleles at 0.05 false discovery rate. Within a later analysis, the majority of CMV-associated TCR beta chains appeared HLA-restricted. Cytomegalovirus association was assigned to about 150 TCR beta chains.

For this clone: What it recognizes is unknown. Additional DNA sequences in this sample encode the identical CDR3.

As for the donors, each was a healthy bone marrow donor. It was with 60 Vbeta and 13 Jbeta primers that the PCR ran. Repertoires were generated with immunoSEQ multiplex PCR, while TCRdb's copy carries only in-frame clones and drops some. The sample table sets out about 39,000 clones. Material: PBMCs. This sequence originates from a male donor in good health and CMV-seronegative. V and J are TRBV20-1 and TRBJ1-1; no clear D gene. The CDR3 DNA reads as TGCAGTGCCCCTAGTGGTGAAGCTTTCTTT. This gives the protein CSAPSGEAFF.